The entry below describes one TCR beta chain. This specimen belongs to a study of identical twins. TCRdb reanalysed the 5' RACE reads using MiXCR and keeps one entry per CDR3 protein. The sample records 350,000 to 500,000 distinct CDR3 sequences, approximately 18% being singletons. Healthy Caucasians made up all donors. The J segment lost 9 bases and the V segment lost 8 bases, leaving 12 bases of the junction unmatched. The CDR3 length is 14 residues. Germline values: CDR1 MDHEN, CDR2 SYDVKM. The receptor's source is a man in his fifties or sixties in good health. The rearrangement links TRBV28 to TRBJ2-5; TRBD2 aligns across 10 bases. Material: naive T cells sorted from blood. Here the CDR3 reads CASLTSGATGAQYF. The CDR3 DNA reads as TGTGCCAGCCTCACTAGCGGGGCCACGGGCGCCCAGTACTTC.